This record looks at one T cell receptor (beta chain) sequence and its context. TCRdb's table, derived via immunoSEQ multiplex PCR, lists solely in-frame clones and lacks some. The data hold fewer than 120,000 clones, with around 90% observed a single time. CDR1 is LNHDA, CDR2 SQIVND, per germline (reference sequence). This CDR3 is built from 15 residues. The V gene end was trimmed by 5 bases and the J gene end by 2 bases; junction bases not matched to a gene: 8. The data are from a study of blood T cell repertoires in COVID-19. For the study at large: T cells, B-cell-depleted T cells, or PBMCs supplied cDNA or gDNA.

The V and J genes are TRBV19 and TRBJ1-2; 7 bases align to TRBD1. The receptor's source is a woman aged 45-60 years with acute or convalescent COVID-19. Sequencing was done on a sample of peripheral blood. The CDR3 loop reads CASSVGQAGNYGYTF. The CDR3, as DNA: TGTGCCAGTAGTGTAGGACAGGCAGGCAACTATGGCTACACCTTC.